Following are 5 T cell receptor beta chains from one sample sequenced in a study of OX40 agonist ivuxolimab in advanced cancers. The data were produced by immunoSEQ multiplex PCR, yet TCRdb's version contains in-frame clones alone and is incomplete. Of 66,000 or so clones listed, roughly 90% were seen once; the top ten hold around 2.2%. Sample: CD4+ or CD8+ T cells sorted from blood, taken in a trial of the OX40 agonist ivuxolimab. The origin of the receptors is an adult with an advanced solid tumor such as melanoma, head and neck, liver or kidney cancer.

The CDR3 DNA reads as TGTGCCAGCAGCTTCGAAACGGGGGAGCTGTTTTTT. This sequence encodes CASSFETGELFF. The V call is TRBV7-9, the J call TRBJ2-2; D gene unclear. The ends were cut back, 3 bases at V and 8 bases at J, with 7 bases in the middle. Germline CDR1 SEHNR, CDR2 FQNEAQ (reference sequence). The CDR3 is 12 residues long.

The chain joins TRBV29-1 to TRBJ1-1; D possibly corresponds to TRBD1 (5 bases). Germline CDR1 SQVTM, CDR2 ANQGSEA. V was pared by 6 bases and J by 5 bases, with 13 bases between. CDR3 size: 12 residues. CDR3 DNA: TGCAGCGTCGAAAAGGGGTGGACTGAAGCTTTCTTT. This translates into CSVEKGWTEAFF. The whole variable domain, filled in from reference TRBV29-1 and TRBJ1-1, reads SAVISQKPSRDICQRGTSLTIQCQVDSQVTMMFWYRQQPGQSLTLIATANQGSEATYESGFVIDKFPISRPNLTFSTLTVSNMSPEDSSIYLCSVEKGWTEAFFGQGTRLTVV.

This sequence joins TRBV19 and TRBJ1-4; 12 bases are a match to TRBD1. The V gene's germline CDR1 is LNHDA and CDR2 SQIVND (reference sequence). The J segment lost 8 bases and the V segment lost 6 bases, leaving 13 bases of the junction unmatched. The length of the CDR3 is 17 residues. In DNA form, the CDR3 reads TGTGCCAGTAGACCGGGACAGGGGGCCGGAGTTCGAGAAAAACTGTTTTTT. Translated: CASRPGQGAGVREKLFF. Full variable domain (missing parts from reference TRBV19 and TRBJ1-4): DGGITQSPKYLFRKEGQNVTLSCEQNLNHDAMYWYRQDPGQGLRLIYYSQIVNDFQKGDIAEGYSVSREKKESFPLTVTSAQKNPTAFYLCASRPGQGAGVREKLFFGSGTQLSVL.

A single count supports this clone. The chain recombines TRBV14 with TRBJ1-4; perhaps TRBD1 as D (6 bases). Germline loops: CDR1 SGHDN, CDR2 FVKESK. This CDR3 spans 13 amino acids. With 4 bases removed from V and 5 bases from J, the gap between germline ends came to 8 bases. This CDR3 is CASSLQGNEKLFF. The CDR3 nucleotides read TGTGCCAGCAGCCTCCAGGGGAATGAAAAACTGTTTTTT.

J is TRBJ2-7 and V is TRBV5-1; D assignment may be TRBD1 or TRBD2 (5 bases each). CDR3 length equals 14 residues. Germline lookup yields CDR1 SGHRS and CDR2 YFSETQ. The ends were cut back, 4 bases at V and 1 base at J, with 12 bases in the middle. CDR3 region: CASSAGTRSYEQYF. The DNA for the CDR3 is TGCGCCAGCAGCGCCGGGACCCGATCCTACGAGCAGTACTTC. Full variable domain (missing parts from reference TRBV5-1 and TRBJ2-7): KAGVTQTPRYLIKTRGQQVTLSCSPISGHRSVSWYQQTPGQGLQFLFEYFSETQRNKGNFPGRFSGRQFSNSRSEMNVSTLELGDSALYLCASSAGTRSYEQYFGPGTRLTVT.